Listed below are T cell receptor beta chains from one sample, sequenced in a study of T cells in localized non-small cell lung cancer. The table came from immunoSEQ multiplex PCR; TCRdb's copy has only in-frame clones and leaves some out. The sample contains about 11,000 clones, roughly 90% of which appear only once. Specimen: peripheral blood, collected before any cancer treatment. The receptors shown here come from a male donor aged 60 or over with stage III lung adenocarcinoma. The CDR3 runs from the conserved cysteine through the conserved F or W. The D gene is left open where the match is weak.

V: TRBV30
J: TRBJ2-3
D: TRBD2
CDR3: CAWSPSGRGTDTQYF

V: TRBV6-1
J: TRBJ2-7
D: .
CDR3: CASSSGVYEQYF

V: TRBV5-1
J: TRBJ1-4
D: .
CDR3: CASSLAGLDEKLFF

V: TRBV23-1
J: TRBJ1-5
D: .
CDR3: CASSQSPSPGPQHF

V: TRBV27
J: TRBJ2-7
D: TRBD2
CDR3: CASSSHGLAVSYEQYF

V: TRBV7-9
J: TRBJ2-3
D: .
CDR3: CASSLNSQPTDTQYF

V: TRBV29-1
J: TRBJ1-1
D: .
CDR3: CSVLSNLNTEAFF

V: TRBV5-6
J: TRBJ1-1
D: .
CDR3: CASSLDSPPNTEAFF

V: TRBV21-1
J: TRBJ2-7
D: .
CDR3: CASSKGAGTGGGVLYEQYF

V: TRBV7-2
J: TRBJ2-7
D: .
CDR3: CASSSQGYEQYF

V: TRBV2
J: TRBJ2-3
D: .
CDR3: CASSEATVASTQYF

V: TRBV5-1
J: TRBJ1-5
D: .
CDR3: CASSLAGNQPQHF

V: TRBV5-4
J: TRBJ2-5
D: TRBD2
CDR3: CASSRLAGESGTQYF

V: TRBV5-1
J: TRBJ1-5
D: TRBD1
CDR3: CASSLGAGGFSNQPQHF

V: TRBV4-3
J: TRBJ2-7
D: TRBD1
CDR3: CASSQDSRDRSYEQYF

V: TRBV27
J: TRBJ2-3
D: TRBD1
CDR3: CATRGLRSTDTQYF

V: TRBV10-3
J: TRBJ2-1
D: .
CDR3: CAISDPNSGETYNEQFF

V: TRBV19
J: TRBJ2-3
D: .
CDR3: CASRGVGDTQYF

V: TRBV7-9
J: TRBJ2-2
D: TRBD2
CDR3: CASSGTSGRHTGELFF

V: TRBV5-1
J: TRBJ2-7
D: TRBD2
CDR3: CASSASGTYEQYF

V: TRBV6-6
J: TRBJ1-2
D: .
CDR3: CASSYGGGYTF

V: TRBV7-7
J: TRBJ1-4
D: .
CDR3: CASSLKPNEKLFF

V: TRBV21-1
J: TRBJ2-1
D: .
CDR3: CASSKASRSYNEQFF

V: TRBV2
J: TRBJ2-3
D: TRBD1
CDR3: CASSPGTGQWGTDTQYF

V: TRBV15
J: TRBJ1-5
D: .
CDR3: CATSRDLGEPQHF

V: TRBV27
J: TRBJ2-3
D: .
CDR3: CASSLSDRHTDTQYF

V: TRBV7-2
J: TRBJ2-7
D: .
CDR3: CASSPRSRGNYEQYF

V: TRBV27
J: TRBJ1-2
D: TRBD1
CDR3: CASSDTGEKNYGYTF

V: TRBV5-1
J: TRBJ2-6
D: .
CDR3: CASSLGPLNRAGANVLTF

V: TRBV27
J: TRBJ2-7
D: TRBD2
CDR3: CASSLVASGRLSHEQYF

V: TRBV5-5
J: TRBJ1-3
D: .
CDR3: CASSLGGTYGGNTIYF

V: TRBV4-1
J: TRBJ2-3
D: .
CDR3: CASSQYTGLSTDTQYF

V: TRBV2
J: TRBJ1-1
D: .
CDR3: CASSGFSVTEAFF

V: TRBV5-1
J: TRBJ2-5
D: .
CDR3: CASSLMDEETQYF

V: TRBV29-1
J: TRBJ2-6
D: TRBD1
CDR3: CSVETWGRGPTPSGANVLTF

V: TRBV19
J: TRBJ1-2
D: TRBD1
CDR3: CASRDRGYGYTF

V: TRBV2
J: TRBJ1-1
D: .
CDR3: CASSEWPGGGAEAFF

V: TRBV21-1
J: TRBJ1-4
D: .
CDR3: CASKKGQGVGKLFF

V: TRBV27
J: TRBJ1-6
D: .
CDR3: CASKLTGLYNSPLHF

V: TRBV9
J: TRBJ2-2
D: .
CDR3: CASSLSTGELFF

V: TRBV7-3
J: TRBJ2-1
D: TRBD2
CDR3: CASSLSSGNYNEQFF

V: TRBV7-2
J: TRBJ2-7
D: .
CDR3: CASSLQGGETHEQYF

V: TRBV29-1
J: TRBJ1-3
D: .
CDR3: CSVEGKLRNTIYF

V: TRBV7-2
J: TRBJ2-7
D: TRBD2
CDR3: CASSLRAGGPDEQYF

V: TRBV9
J: TRBJ2-1
D: TRBD2
CDR3: CASSPDQRGYNEQFF

V: TRBV7-2
J: TRBJ1-4
D: TRBD1
CDR3: CASSLRDRGKLFF

V: TRBV19
J: TRBJ2-5
D: .
CDR3: CASSIKVQETQYF

V: TRBV30
J: TRBJ1-4
D: .
CDR3: CAWSGRREKLFF

V: TRBV19
J: TRBJ2-6
D: TRBD1
CDR3: CASSIRGPGANVLTF

V: TRBV5-4
J: TRBJ1-3
D: .
CDR3: CASSQSAGKEGNTIYF

V: TRBV7-9
J: TRBJ1-1
D: .
CDR3: CASSLGVTTEAFF

V: TRBV10-3
J: TRBJ2-7
D: .
CDR3: CAISESGTFSYEQYF

V: TRBV27
J: TRBJ2-5
D: .
CDR3: CATMGVEETQYF

V: TRBV6-1
J: TRBJ2-1
D: .
CDR3: CASSYWQGYEQFF

V: TRBV28
J: TRBJ2-3
D: .
CDR3: CASSLRQGLLTTDTQYF

V: TRBV19
J: TRBJ2-6
D: TRBD2
CDR3: CASNKRGAGANVLTF

V: TRBV29-1
J: TRBJ2-1
D: .
CDR3: CSVVSGGGDEQFF

V: TRBV19
J: TRBJ1-1
D: .
CDR3: CASSIASARKAFF